This is a list of T cell receptor beta chains from one sample in a study of CD8+ T cells in alopecia areata. Using immunoSEQ multiplex PCR, the repertoire was profiled, and TCRdb retains in-frame clones only, with some absent. This table holds about 98,000 clones, roughly 47% found once. Sequencing input: CD4+ T cells sorted from blood. These receptors originate from a human donor with alopecia areata. The conserved cysteine and the conserved F or W are not part of the CDR3 here. A D gene is named only where the DNA matches it firmly. Part of the rows lack a size; the others show once, few, many or a class for expanded clones.

d_call j_call v_call clone_size cdr3_aa
. TRBJ2-5 TRBV27 . ASSRLVSGTQY
. TRBJ2-5 TRBV2 . ASSVERGGETQY
. TRBJ2-5 TRBV7-9 . ASLSEGADQETQY
TRBD2 TRBJ2-3 TRBV29-1 few SVSKRTSGRTDTQY
TRBD1 TRBJ1-5 TRBV2 . ASSADRGYQPQH
. TRBJ1-2 TRBV30 . ADRGIVSGYT
TRBD1 TRBJ1-1 TRBV13 few ASSFGQANTEAF
. TRBJ2-1 TRBV30 . AFTPGVQF
. TRBJ2-7 TRBV7-2 . ASSLEVTYEQY
TRBD2 TRBJ2-5 TRBV5-1 . ASSPGTSGGETQY